Listed below are T cell receptor beta chains from one sample, sequenced in a study of cytomegalovirus exposure and HLA in healthy donors. The method was immunoSEQ multiplex PCR; TCRdb's version includes in-frame clones alone and lacks a portion of them. The data show fewer than 150,000 clones, with 15% seen just once and under 2% held by the top ten. Sequences were obtained from PBMCs. Receptor source: a woman in her late teens or twenties in good health and CMV-seronegative. Each CDR3 is given with its conserved first and last residue. D genes are given only for firm matches. Only some rows state a clone size, as once, few, many or a class for expanded clones.

d_call clone_size j_call v_call cdr3_aa cdr3_nt
- - TRBJ2-3 TRBV9 CASSPQGPQDTQYF TGTGCCAGCAGCCCACAGGGACCTCAGGATACGCAGTATTTT
TRBD1 few TRBJ2-5 TRBV7-9 CASSLTPHGTGEETQYF TGTGCCAGCAGCTTAACCCCCCACGGGACAGGGGAAGAGACCCAGTACTTC
- few TRBJ2-3 TRBV20-1 CSAREVGTQYF TGCAGTGCTAGAGAGGTGGGCACGCAGTATTTT
TRBD1 - TRBJ1-2 TRBV18 CASSQGQGGGYTF TGTGCCAGCTCCCAAGGACAGGGTGGTGGCTACACCTTC
- - TRBJ1-2 TRBV28 CASLRGGAPGYTF TGTGCCAGCCTTAGGGGGGGGGCGCCTGGCTACACCTTC
TRBD2 - TRBJ2-4 TRBV29-1 CSVVPGGHGNIQYF TGCAGCGTTGTACCGGGGGGGCATGGAAACATTCAGTACTTC
- - TRBJ2-2 TRBV29-1 CSVFLLANTGELFF TGCAGCGTTTTTTTACTCGCGAACACCGGGGAGCTGTTTTTT
TRBD2 few TRBJ2-2 TRBV6-5 CASSYRTGGGAGELFF TGTGCCAGCAGTTACCGGACTGGCGGGGGGGCCGGGGAGCTGTTTTTT
- few TRBJ2-1 TRBV29-1 CSVVAVSYNEQFF TGCAGCGTAGTAGCGGTTTCCTACAATGAGCAGTTCTTC
TRBD2 - TRBJ2-1 TRBV25-1 CASRYSGGRYNEQFF TGTGCCAGCCGTTATAGCGGGGGACGCTACAATGAGCAGTTCTTC
TRBD1 - TRBJ1-5 TRBV19 CASRGTGRDYQPQHF TGTGCCAGTAGGGGGACAGGGAGGGACTATCAGCCCCAGCATTTT
- few TRBJ2-7 TRBV6-1 CASSRISGKSYEQYF TGTGCCAGCAGTAGGATTTCGGGGAAGTCCTACGAGCAGTACTTC
- - TRBJ1-3 TRBV4-3 CASSQDGPGAGNTIYF TGCGCCAGCAGCCAAGATGGGCCAGGGGCAGGAAACACCATATATTTT
- few TRBJ1-6 TRBV29-1 CSPMGHHNSPLHF TGCAGCCCCATGGGACATCATAATTCACCCCTCCACTTT
- - TRBJ1-1 TRBV28 CASSFAGGLGNTEAFF TGTGCCAGCAGCTTCGCGGGGGGGCTCGGGAACACTGAAGCTTTCTTT
TRBD2 few TRBJ2-3 TRBV13 CASSLRTSGTDTQYF TGTGCCAGCAGCTTAAGGACTAGCGGGACAGATACGCAGTATTTT
TRBD2 - TRBJ2-2 TRBV29-1 CSVGLTSGGNTGELFF TGCAGCGTTGGGCTGACTAGCGGGGGTAACACCGGGGAGCTGTTTTTT
- - TRBJ2-2 TRBV6-7 CASSYQPGLPEAGELFF TGTGCCAGCAGTTACCAACCGGGACTCCCAGAGGCCGGGGAGCTGTTTTTT
- - TRBJ1-5 TRBV5-5 CASSLLSYGYNQPQHF TGTGCCAGCAGCTTGTTGTCGTACGGGTACAATCAGCCCCAGCATTTT
TRBD1 - TRBJ1-2 TRBV5-1 CASSLAGQGVFPGYGYTF TGCGCCAGCAGCTTGGCGGGACAGGGGGTCTTCCCGGGCTATGGCTACACCTTC
TRBD1 - TRBJ1-2 TRBV19 CASSVLFRDRGAYGYTF TGTGCCAGTAGTGTGCTATTCCGGGACAGGGGTGCCTATGGCTACACCTTC
- - TRBJ1-2 TRBV20-1 CSVQGFYGYTF TGCAGTGTCCAGGGGTTCTATGGCTACACCTTC
TRBD1 - TRBJ1-2 TRBV9 CASSALAGTGVYGYTF TGTGCCAGCAGCGCATTAGCCGGGACAGGGGTTTATGGCTACACCTTC
TRBD1 few TRBJ2-1 TRBV9 CASSVGTGRGHNEQFF TGTGCCAGCAGCGTTGGGACAGGGAGAGGGCACAATGAGCAGTTCTTC
TRBD1 - TRBJ2-7 TRBV18 CASSPTGGSYEQYF TGTGCCAGCTCACCGACAGGGGGCTCCTACGAGCAGTACTTC
- once TRBJ2-2 TRBV29-1 CSVAQGAGELFF TGCAGCGTTGCTCAAGGGGCCGGGGAGCTGTTTTTT
TRBD1 - TRBJ1-6 TRBV25-1 CASSEKTGSSYNSPLHF TGTGCCAGCAGTGAAAAGACAGGGAGCTCCTATAATTCACCCCTCCACTTT
TRBD2 few TRBJ2-2 TRBV5-1 CASSLVSGGNTGELFF TGCGCCAGCAGCTTGGTCAGCGGGGGGAACACCGGGGAGCTGTTTTTT
- few TRBJ2-7 TRBV7-6 CASSLLHPYEQYF TGTGCCAGCAGCTTATTACACCCGTACGAGCAGTACTTC
TRBD1 - TRBJ2-7 TRBV11-2 CASSLGGQGVDEQYF TGTGCCAGCAGCTTAGGGGGACAGGGGGTGGACGAGCAGTACTTC
TRBD2 - TRBJ2-1 TRBV5-1 CASSLSRAGEPYSGNEQFF TGCGCCAGCAGCTTGTCAAGAGCGGGGGAACCCTACTCGGGCAATGAGCAGTTCTTC
- - TRBJ1-1 TRBV30 CAWSAMSSAEAFF TGTGCCTGGAGTGCTATGAGCAGCGCTGAAGCTTTCTTT
- - TRBJ1-5 TRBV6-1 CASSVDSLNQPQHF TGTGCCAGCAGCGTCGACAGCCTCAATCAGCCCCAGCATTTT
TRBD1 - TRBJ1-5 TRBV28 CASSPLQGADNQPQHF TGTGCCAGCAGTCCCCTACAGGGGGCGGACAATCAGCCCCAGCATTTT
- few TRBJ1-1 TRBV7-9 CASSLEAGMNTEAFF TGTGCCAGCAGCTTAGAAGCAGGAATGAACACTGAAGCTTTCTTT
- - TRBJ1-2 TRBV6-6 CASSHLGAERHYGYTF TGTGCCAGCAGCCACCTAGGGGCCGAGAGGCACTATGGCTACACCTTC
- few TRBJ2-7 TRBV15 CATSRGREYYEQYF TGTGCCACCAGCAGGGGCAGGGAATACTACGAGCAGTACTTC
TRBD1 - TRBJ1-3 TRBV5-5 CASSLSGQGLRGNTIYF TGTGCCAGCAGCTTATCGGGACAGGGGCTAAGAGGAAACACCATATATTTT
- - TRBJ1-1 TRBV4-1 CASSSLGTMNTEAFF TGCGCCAGCAGCTCCTTGGGGACAATGAACACTGAAGCTTTCTTT
TRBD2 - TRBJ2-2 TRBV28 CASSLPGLAGASGELFF TGTGCCAGCAGTTTACCCGGGTTAGCGGGAGCGTCCGGGGAGCTGTTTTTT
TRBD2 few TRBJ2-1 TRBV15 CATSRELAGAGNEQFF TGTGCCACCAGCAGAGAACTAGCGGGAGCAGGCAATGAGCAGTTCTTC
TRBD1 - TRBJ2-4 TRBV5-6 CASSLGQGHIQYF TGTGCCAGCAGCCTAGGACAGGGACACATTCAGTACTTC
- - TRBJ2-1 TRBV5-1 CASSSSLTVDSEQFF TGCGCCAGCAGCTCCAGTTTGACAGTGGATTCTGAGCAGTTCTTC
- - TRBJ2-3 TRBV5-4 CASSPPRAGNTDTQYF TGTGCCAGCAGCCCCCCTCGCGCGGGAAACACAGATACGCAGTATTTT
TRBD1 once TRBJ2-7 TRBV27 CASSFQVRGYEQYF TGTGCCAGCAGTTTTCAAGTCAGGGGGTACGAGCAGTACTTC
TRBD2 - TRBJ2-1 TRBV29-1 CSVEEGLAGDEQFF TGCAGCGTTGAAGAGGGACTAGCGGGAGATGAGCAGTTCTTC
TRBD2 - TRBJ2-1 TRBV28 CASTSAWTRTIEQFF TGTGCCAGCACCTCTGCCTGGACTAGAACAATTGAGCAGTTCTTC
- few TRBJ2-6 TRBV6-5 CASSYFRDGANVLTF TGTGCCAGCAGTTACTTCAGGGATGGGGCCAACGTCCTGACTTTC
- - TRBJ2-5 TRBV30 CAWGGAGGVQETQYF TGTGCCTGGGGAGGGGCCGGAGGAGTCCAAGAGACCCAGTACTTC
TRBD1 few TRBJ2-5 TRBV5-4 CASSPRTGGFQETQYF TGTGCCAGCAGCCCGCGGACAGGGGGATTCCAAGAGACCCAGTACTTC
TRBD1 few TRBJ1-2 TRBV30 CAWGTGWGYTF TGTGCCTGGGGGACAGGATGGGGCTACACCTTC
TRBD1 few TRBJ2-2 TRBV25-1 CASSAPQGNGELFF TGTGCCAGCAGTGCACCACAGGGGAACGGGGAGCTGTTTTTT
TRBD1 few TRBJ1-5 TRBV28 CASSFGRGVGGQPQHF TGTGCCAGCAGTTTTGGCAGGGGGGTTGGGGGTCAGCCCCAGCATTTT